This TCR beta chain was found in a study of blood T cell repertoires in COVID-19. About the research overall: Sites across the United States, Italy and Spain contributed samples from acute and convalescent COVID-19. PBMCs, B-cell-depleted T cells, or T cells provided the cDNA or gDNA that made up the material.

Per the original data handling: Reference gene primer amplification gave nucleated cell count estimates. Data came from immunoSEQ multiplex PCR; TCRdb stores just in-frame clones and leaves some out. V and J calls and clone size come straight from that table; D and trimming were deduced from the DNA. Of around 200,000 clones in the sample, roughly 87% were seen once. Germline CDR1 SGHRS, CDR2 YFSETQ. V shed 2 bases, J shed 4 bases, and the junction held 3 bases outside the gene matches. The CDR3 totals 14 residues. The receptor comes from a man aged 35-49 years with active or convalescent COVID-19. Sequencing used peripheral blood. This chain links TRBV5-1 with TRBJ1-1; 9 bases match TRBD1. CDR3 region: CASSLDRGTTEAFF. The CDR3 DNA reads as TGCGCCAGCAGCTTAGACAGGGGGACCACTGAAGCTTTCTTT.